This T cell receptor beta chain was observed in a study of blood T cell repertoires in COVID-19. Study information: PBMCs, B-cell-depleted T cells, or T cells provided the cDNA or gDNA that made up the material.

A single count supports this clone. In the original processing: Amplification of reference gene primers provided the estimated nucleated cell counts. Only in-frame clones appear in the TCRdb table, and some are missing; sequencing was by immunoSEQ multiplex PCR. For V, J and clone size, that table is used; D and trimming come from the DNA. The sample lists around 200,000 clones; approximately 80% were seen once. The V segment lost 7 bases and the J segment 8 bases; nucleotides outside the gene matches: 8. CDR3 size: 16 residues. Germline loops: CDR1 LNHDA, CDR2 SQIVND (reference sequence). The V call is TRBV19, the J call TRBJ2-1; 16 nucleotides line up with TRBD2. Sample: peripheral blood. The TCR originated in a man aged 50 to 59 who had recovered from COVID-19. CDR3 nucleotides: TGTGCCAGTACCCCGGGACTAGCGGGAGGGCCAGATGAGCAGTTCTTC. It yields the protein CASTPGLAGGPDEQFF.